This passage covers 18 T cell receptor beta chains from one sample sequenced in a study of T cell changes during pregnancy in multiple sclerosis. Profiling relied on immunoSEQ multiplex PCR, and the TCRdb table lists in-frame clones only, not all of them. The data contain roughly 40,000 clones, about 88% of them seen just once; the ten biggest clones take up under 4.5%. This material consisted of CD8+ T cells from peripheral blood mononuclear cells, taken in the first trimester of pregnancy. The source is a female donor with multiple sclerosis, enrolled in a pregnancy study.

This clone was recorded only once. The chain links TRBV6-5 to TRBJ2-1, with a tentative D call TRBD2 (5 bases). Germline V CDR1 and CDR2: MNHEY, SVGAGI. The CDR3 runs to 14 residues. The V end was cut by 5 bases, the J end by 7 bases, with 15 bases between. The CDR3 region is CASSPVLGANEQFF. CDR3 sequence (DNA): TGTGCCAGCAGTCCCGTGTTGGGAGCTAATGAGCAGTTCTTC.

The chain couples TRBV6-5 to TRBJ1-3; no firm D call. This CDR3 has 12 amino acids. V gave up 6 bases and J gave up 1 base, with 4 bases separating them. The germline gives CDR1 MNHEY, CDR2 SVGAGI. CDR3 nucleotide sequence: TGTGCCAGCAGGGAGTCTGGAAACACCATATATTTT. It encodes CASRESGNTIYF.

This clone came up once. V is TRBV6-5 and J is TRBJ1-1, with 7 positions matching TRBD1. The V segment lost 4 bases and the J segment 8 bases; nucleotides outside the gene matches: 7. The CDR3 totals 13 residues. Germline CDR1 reads MNHEY; CDR2 reads SVGAGI. The CDR3 protein is CASSSTGVGEAFF. The CDR3 DNA is TGTGCCAGCAGTTCCACAGGGGTTGGGGAAGCTTTCTTT.

This clone has only a few counts. The chain employs TRBV28 and TRBJ1-1; D is ambiguous. CDR1 is MDHEN and CDR2 is SYDVKM in the germline V gene. V was pared by 3 bases and J by 8 bases, with 7 bases between. This CDR3 region has 11 residues. The CDR3 sequence: CASSFGWEAFF. The CDR3, as DNA: TGTGCCAGCAGTTTCGGGTGGGAAGCTTTCTTT.

This chain joins TRBV4-2 and TRBJ2-5; perhaps TRBD2 as D (7 bases). CDR3 length: 15 residues. Germline V lookup: CDR1 LGHNA, CDR2 YNFKEQ. V lost 1 base and J 5 bases, leaving 14 bases between the germline ends. In DNA form, the CDR3 reads TGTGCCAGCAGCCAAGCACCGGGGGGCGACGAGACCCAGTACTTC. Protein sequence: CASSQAPGGDETQYF.

This clone occurred once. J is TRBJ1-1 and V is TRBV5-1; 7 bases fit TRBD1. CDR3 size: 12 residues. Per the germline V gene, CDR1 is SGHRS and CDR2 is YFSETQ. Unmatched junction bases numbered 2, after V lost 4 bases and J lost 5 bases. CDR3 nucleotide sequence: TGCGCCAGCAGCCCGACAGGGACTGAAGCTTTCTTT. As protein: CASSPTGTEAFF.

The V call is TRBV6-6, the J call TRBJ1-2, with 7 bases matching TRBD1. The junction had 6 bases not matched to a gene; V was cut back by 4 bases and J by 4 bases. This CDR3 contains 14 residues. Germline V gene data show CDR1 as MNHNY and CDR2 as SVGAGI (reference sequence). CDR3: CASSSSGQPYGYTF. In DNA form, the CDR3 reads TGTGCCAGCAGTTCCTCGGGACAGCCCTATGGCTACACCTTC.

The table lists this clone with a few counts. V is TRBV5-1 and J is TRBJ2-5, with D hard to call. Deletions cut 9 bases from V and 2 bases from J, with 17 bases between. This CDR3 contains 14 residues. CDR1 and CDR2 (germline): SGHRS, YFSETQ. The CDR3 loop reads CATSLGDPQETQYF. The CDR3, as DNA: TGCGCCACTTCGTTGGGCGATCCACAAGAGACCCAGTACTTC. The complete variable domain, with remaining parts taken from reference TRBV5-1 and TRBJ2-5, reads KAGVTQTPRYLIKTRGQQVTLSCSPISGHRSVSWYQQTPGQGLQFLFEYFSETQRNKGNFPGRFSGRQFSNSRSEMNVSTLELGDSALYLCATSLGDPQETQYFGPGTRLLVL.

The chain joins TRBV14 to TRBJ2-7; D may be TRBD2 (7 bases). Germline V gene data show CDR1 as SGHDN and CDR2 as FVKESK. V was shortened by 4 bases and J by 2 bases, with 12 bases between the two germline ends. The CDR3 covers 14 residues. CDR3 sequence: CASSLGGGPYEQYF. The CDR3 DNA reads as TGTGCCAGCAGCCTGGGGGGGGGCCCCTACGAGCAGTACTTC.

This chain connects TRBV7-6 to TRBJ2-3; tentative D call: TRBD2 (6 bases). Germline CDR1 reads SGHVS; CDR2 reads FNYEAQ. The CDR3 has 15 amino acids. The V end lost 1 base, the J end lost 5 bases, and 13 bases lay between the germline ends. CDR3 region: CASSLGGGRIDTQYF. In DNA, the CDR3 is TGTGCCAGCAGCTTAGGGGGTGGGAGGATAGATACGCAGTATTTT.

J is TRBJ2-3 and V is TRBV11-1, with unresolved D. The germline CDR1 and CDR2 sequences are SGHAT and FQDESV (reference sequence). V gave up 2 bases and J gave up 2 bases, with 11 bases separating them. The CDR3 contains 15 residues. The CDR3 bases are TGTGCCAGCAGCTTAACAGTTCCACACACAGATACGCAGTATTTT. Protein sequence: CASSLTVPHTDTQYF.

The J gene is TRBJ2-7, the V gene TRBV19; unclear D gene. V lost 3 bases to trimming and J lost 6 bases, with 12 bases between them. Germline V CDR1 and CDR2: LNHDA, SQIVND (reference sequence). CDR3 length equals 13 residues. CDR3 in amino acids: CASSISGFSEQYF. CDR3 nucleotides: TGTGCCAGTAGTATTTCAGGTTTCTCCGAGCAGTACTTC.

The rearrangement joins TRBV4-3 to TRBJ2-2, with a tentative D call TRBD1 (6 bases). Trimming left V 0 bases short and J 6 bases short, with 17 bases between. Germline V gene data show CDR1 as LGHNA and CDR2 as YSLEER. The length of the CDR3 is 17 residues. CDR3 bases: TGCGCCAGCAGCCAAGATTCAAACAGGGTCGGCGCCGGGGAGCTGTTTTTT. It is translated as CASSQDSNRVGAGELFF.

The chain links TRBV18 to TRBJ2-3; TRBD1 matches 10 bases. Germline V gene data show CDR1 as KGHSH and CDR2 as LQKENI. The CDR3 totals 16 residues. The J segment lost 1 base and the V segment lost 5 bases, leaving 6 bases of the junction unmatched. CDR3 protein: CASSRTGTGGTDTQYF. The CDR3 DNA follows: TGTGCCAGCTCAAGGACCGGGACAGGGGGCACAGATACGCAGTATTTT.

The chain couples TRBV10-3 to TRBJ1-4, with D possibly TRBD1 on 6 matching bases. This CDR3 has 16 amino acids. The germline V and J ends were trimmed by 1 base and 7 bases, with 16 bases remaining between them. Germline V gene data show CDR1 as ENHRY and CDR2 as SYGVKD. CDR3 sequence reads: CAISEWPTGYREKLFF. As DNA, the CDR3 is TGTGCCATCAGTGAGTGGCCCACAGGGTACCGTGAAAAACTGTTTTTT.

The chain recombines TRBV7-9 with TRBJ1-2; 12 positions match TRBD1. Unmatched junction bases numbered 12, after V lost 5 bases and J lost 8 bases. This CDR3 is 16 amino acids long. CDR1 SEHNR and CDR2 FQNEAQ come from the germline V gene (reference sequence). The CDR3 region has the DNA TGTGCCAGCAGCCCCCTACCGGGACAGGGGGCGCAGGGCTACACCTTC. Its protein is CASSPLPGQGAQGYTF.

The CDR3 region has the DNA TGTGCCAGCAGCTTCGGACAGGCTGAAGCTTTCTTT. Its translation: CASSFGQAEAFF. The chain employs TRBV7-9 and TRBJ1-1; 7 positions agree with TRBD1. V was pared by 3 bases and J by 6 bases, with 1 base of the junction left unmatched. Germline CDR1 reads SEHNR; CDR2 reads FQNEAQ (reference sequence). This CDR3 has 12 amino acids.

The rearrangement joins TRBV6-5 to TRBJ1-1, with D possibly being TRBD1 (6 bases). The length of the CDR3 is 13 residues. Germline loops: CDR1 MNHEY, CDR2 SVGAGI. The germline V and J ends were trimmed by 7 bases and 0 bases, with 9 bases remaining between them. The CDR3 nucleotides read TGTGCCAGCACCAGGGGAGTGAACACTGAAGCTTTCTTT. Translation gives CASTRGVNTEAFF.